Listed here are 27 T cell receptor beta chains from one sample, sequenced in a study of T cell changes during pregnancy in multiple sclerosis. Some clones are missing from TCRdb's copy, which holds only in-frame ones; the method was immunoSEQ multiplex PCR. The data hold some 27,000 clones, with 85% to 90% observed a single time. The sample here was CD8+ T cells from peripheral blood mononuclear cells, taken before pregnancy. The receptor source for this set is a female donor with multiple sclerosis, enrolled in a pregnancy study.

This chain links TRBV28 with TRBJ1-1; 7 bases match TRBD1. V lost 5 bases and J lost 3; bases outside the gene matches: 18. Germline lookup yields CDR1 MDHEN and CDR2 SYDVKM. This CDR3 has 18 residues. The CDR3 loop is CASSLKAPQGVRHTEAFF. The CDR3 bases are TGTGCCAGCAGTCTCAAAGCCCCCCAGGGGGTACGGCACACTGAAGCTTTCTTT.

The V and J genes are TRBV4-2 and TRBJ1-5; D may be TRBD1 (6 bases). CDR1 and CDR2 (germline): LGHNA, YNFKEQ. V was trimmed by 3 bases and J by 6 bases, leaving 9 bases between them. The CDR3 sequence is 13 residues long. The CDR3 DNA follows: TGTGCCAGCAGCCACGACAGGAGTCAGCCCCAGCATTTT. Amino acids: CASSHDRSQPQHF.

The chain uses TRBV9 and TRBJ1-4; possibly TRBD1 for D (6 bases). Germline CDR1 SGDLS, CDR2 YYNGEE. This CDR3 region has 13 residues. The V end lost 3 bases, the J end lost 7 bases, and 10 bases lay between the germline ends. The CDR3 region has the DNA TGTGCCAGCAGCGCCGGACAGTTTGAAAAACTGTTTTTT. This encodes CASSAGQFEKLFF.

The V gene is TRBV19, the J gene TRBJ2-7; the D is unclear. Germline V gene lookup returns CDR1 LNHDA and CDR2 SQIVND (reference sequence). The V and J ends lost 5 bases and 2 bases respectively, with 10 bases between them. This CDR3 has 13 residues. CDR3 in DNA: TGTGCCAGTAGTCCCGCAGATACCTACGAGCAGTACTTC. Residues: CASSPADTYEQYF.

The chain uses TRBV5-5 and TRBJ2-4, with TRBD1 as a possible D gene (6 bases). The CDR3 loop spans 17 amino acids. From germline, CDR1 is SGHKS and CDR2 YYEKEE (reference sequence). V was pared by 0 bases and J by 2 bases, with 15 bases between. The CDR3 nucleotides read TGTGCCAGCAGCTTGGGGGACCCCAGGGGATCCAAAAACATTCAGTACTTC. Translated, it gives CASSLGDPRGSKNIQYF.

V usage is TRBV5-5 and J usage is TRBJ2-1, with 14 bases aligning to TRBD2. Germline-derived CDR1 and CDR2 are SGHKS and YYEKEE (reference sequence). The trim removed 6 bases at V and 8 bases at J, leaving 7 bases unmatched. This CDR3 has 15 amino acids. The CDR3 loop is CASIRTSGGSDEQFF. The CDR3 bases are TGTGCCAGCATCCGGACTAGCGGGGGGTCGGATGAGCAGTTCTTC.

This chain uses TRBV5-1 with TRBJ2-7, with no clear D. Trimming took off 0 bases at V and 6 bases at J, with 13 bases between the two ends. From germline, CDR1 is SGHRS and CDR2 YFSETQ. This CDR3 region has 14 residues. In DNA, the CDR3 is TGCGCCAGCAGCTTGGGCCAGCCCGGCGGCGAGCAGTACTTC. This encodes CASSLGQPGGEQYF.

This sequence joins TRBV2 and TRBJ1-1; D is unresolved. V shed 3 bases and J shed 6 bases, with 8 bases lying between them. The CDR3 is 12 residues long. Germline lookup yields CDR1 SNHLY and CDR2 FYNNEI. The DNA for the CDR3 is TGTGCCAGCAGTGACCCGGGAGCTGAAGCTTTCTTT. This codes for CASSDPGAEAFF.

The chain uses TRBV4-1 and TRBJ2-3, with 10 bases fitting TRBD2. V trimming: 6 bases; J trimming: 0 bases; junction bases outside the gene matches: 0. CDR1 MGHRA and CDR2 YSYEKL come from the germline V gene. This CDR3 has 14 residues. This CDR3 is CASRLAGSTDTQYF. CDR3 coding DNA: TGCGCCAGCAGACTAGCGGGGAGCACAGATACGCAGTATTTT.

The gene calls are TRBV30 and TRBJ1-2, with a possible D match to TRBD1 (6 bases). The CDR3 length is 13 residues. The V end was cut by 3 bases, the J end by 8 bases, with 16 bases between. Germline CDR1 GTSNPN, CDR2 SVGIG (reference sequence). The CDR3 reads CAWSGGGRSGYTF. For the CDR3, the DNA is TGTGCCTGGAGCGGTGGGGGCCGGAGCGGCTACACCTTC. The whole variable domain, remainder taken from reference TRBV30 and TRBJ1-2, is SQTIHQWPATLVQPVGSPLSLECTVEGTSNPNLYWYRQAAGRGLQLLFYSVGIGQISSEVPQNLSASRPQDRQFILSSKKLLLSDSGFYLCAWSGGGRSGYTFGSGTRLTVV.

The J gene is TRBJ1-2, the V gene TRBV2; possibly TRBD1 for D (5 bases). Germline lookup yields CDR1 SNHLY and CDR2 FYNNEI. This CDR3 has 15 amino acids. V lost 3 bases and J lost 6, with 17 bases in between. In DNA form, the CDR3 reads TGTGCCAGCAGTGACCTGCGGGGGGTCCCCCATGGCTACACCTTC. The encoded protein is CASSDLRGVPHGYTF.

The chain recombines TRBV30 with TRBJ1-5; TRBD1 agrees at 9 bases. The CDR3 has 11 residues. The germline V gene has CDR1 GTSNPN and CDR2 SVGIG (reference sequence). The CDR3 DNA reads TGTGACACAGGGGGCAGTCAGCCCCAGCATTTT. Translated: CDTGGSQPQHF.

V usage is TRBV7-9 and J usage is TRBJ1-4; D is uncertain. Germline lookup yields CDR1 SEHNR and CDR2 FQNEAQ (reference sequence). The germline V and J ends were trimmed by 3 bases and 8 bases, with 10 bases remaining between them. This CDR3 is 13 amino acids long. The CDR3 sequence is CASSFPGMEKLFF. As DNA, the CDR3 is TGTGCCAGCAGCTTTCCCGGTATGGAAAAACTGTTTTTT.

This rearrangement joins TRBV6-5 to TRBJ2-2; tentatively, D is TRBD2 (5 bases). Germline V gene lookup returns CDR1 MNHEY and CDR2 SVGAGI. The CDR3 length is 15 residues. Trimming cost V 2 bases and J 0 bases, with 7 bases left between them. CDR3 coding DNA: TGTGCCAGCAGTTACGCTAGCTCGAACACCGGGGAGCTGTTTTTT. Its translation is CASSYASSNTGELFF.

V and J are TRBV30 and TRBJ2-5, with TRBD2 as a possible D gene (6 bases). The CDR3 loop spans 14 amino acids. Germline CDR1 reads GTSNPN; CDR2 reads SVGIG (reference sequence). V was pared by 3 bases and J by 3 bases, with 14 bases between. Here the CDR3 DNA reads TGTGCCTGGAGCAGTGGGGACTCCAAAGAGACCCAGTACTTC. Translating it yields CAWSSGDSKETQYF. The whole variable domain, filled in from reference TRBV30 and TRBJ2-5, reads SQTIHQWPATLVQPVGSPLSLECTVEGTSNPNLYWYRQAAGRGLQLLFYSVGIGQISSEVPQNLSASRPQDRQFILSSKKLLLSDSGFYLCAWSSGDSKETQYFGPGTRLLVL.

The CDR3 nucleotides read TGTGCCAGCAGCTTACTCGCACGAGGGTGGACCGGGGAGCTGTTTTTT. Protein product: CASSLLARGWTGELFF. The chain recombines TRBV7-8 with TRBJ2-2; a weak D match, TRBD2 (5 bases). The CDR3 has 16 residues. CDR1 is SGHVS and CDR2 is FQNEAQ in the germline V gene. Trimming stripped 2 bases from V and 5 bases from J, with 15 bases between.

This clone appeared a single time. CDR3 region: CASMPLTGITEAFF. Written as DNA, the CDR3 is TGTGCCAGTATGCCTCTCACAGGGATCACTGAAGCTTTCTTT. The chain recombines TRBV19 with TRBJ1-1; D might be TRBD1 (6 bases). The germline V and J ends were trimmed by 7 bases and 4 bases, with 16 bases remaining between them. Germline CDR1 is LNHDA and CDR2 is SQIVND (reference sequence). This CDR3 spans 14 amino acids.

CDR3 in DNA: TGTGCCAGCAGCTTAGGTGTAGTGCGGGGGGGCCTCGGAGATACGCAGTATTTT. This translates into CASSLGVVRGGLGDTQYF. V and J are TRBV7-2 and TRBJ2-3; TRBD2 aligns across 9 bases. From germline, CDR1 is SGHTA and CDR2 FQGNSA. There are 18 residues in the CDR3. V dropped 1 base and J dropped 5; count of bases not matched to a gene: 13.

CDR3 protein: CASSQDRGRGGFNEQFF. The CDR3 region has the DNA TGCGCCAGCAGCCAAGATCGTGGGCGGGGGGGCTTCAATGAGCAGTTCTTC. The genes are TRBV4-3 and TRBJ2-1, with 9 bases matching TRBD2. Germline loops: CDR1 LGHNA, CDR2 YSLEER. The CDR3 is made up of 17 amino acids. The V segment lost 0 bases and the J segment 6 bases; nucleotides outside the gene matches: 9.

The rearrangement joins TRBV5-6 to TRBJ2-3, with 9 nucleotides matching TRBD1. The CDR3 totals 15 residues. The V gene end was trimmed by 3 bases and the J gene end by 1 base; junction bases not matched to a gene: 3. Germline CDR1 is SGHDT and CDR2 is YYEEEE. This CDR3 is CASSYRDRGTDTQYF. The CDR3 bases are TGTGCCAGCAGCTACCGGGACAGGGGCACAGATACGCAGTATTTT. Combining the CDR3 with reference TRBV5-6 and TRBJ2-3 gives the whole variable domain DAGVTQSPTHLIKTRGQQVTLRCSPKSGHDTVSWYQQALGQGPQFIFQYYEEEERQRGNFPDRFSGHQFPNYSSELNVNALLLGDSALYLCASSYRDRGTDTQYFGPGTRLTVL.

The gene calls are TRBV27 and TRBJ2-6, with unresolved D. The germline gives CDR1 MNHEY, CDR2 SMNVEV (reference sequence). Trimming removed 5 bases from V and 0 bases from J, with 11 bases in between. The CDR3 loop spans 16 amino acids. CDR3 bases: TGTGCCAGCAGTCCGAGACACAGCTCTGGGGCCAACGTCCTGACTTTC. This codes for CASSPRHSSGANVLTF.

The chain is built from TRBV5-1 and TRBJ1-4, with a weak D call TRBD1 (6 bases). The CDR3 has 15 residues. The germline V and J ends were trimmed by 0 bases and 1 base, with 7 bases remaining between them. Germline V gene lookup returns CDR1 SGHRS and CDR2 YFSETQ. The CDR3 bases are TGCGCCAGCAGCTTGGCACAGGGAACTAATGAAAAACTGTTTTTT. Its protein is CASSLAQGTNEKLFF.

The V and J genes are TRBV5-8 and TRBJ1-1, with D uncertain. CDR1 is SGHTS, CDR2 YDEGEE, per germline. CDR3 length equals 16 residues. Deletions cut 2 bases from V and 0 bases from J, with 14 bases between. The CDR3 coding sequence is TGTGCCAGCAGCTTAGATTATTTACTCATGAACACTGAAGCTTTCTTT. This translates into CASSLDYLLMNTEAFF.

The chain links TRBV27 to TRBJ2-2; 12 bases fit TRBD1. Germline V CDR1 and CDR2: MNHEY, SMNVEV (reference sequence). V trimming: 3 bases; J trimming: 6 bases; junction bases outside the gene matches: 8. The CDR3 totals 17 residues. CDR3 coding DNA: TGTGCCAGCAGTTTGGACCCGGGACAGGGGGCTTCCGGGGAGCTGTTTTTT. Its protein product is CASSLDPGQGASGELFF.

The J gene is TRBJ1-2, the V gene TRBV5-4; 7 bases align to TRBD1. J lost 5 bases, V lost 2 bases, and 3 bases had no gene match. The CDR3 consists of 13 residues. CDR1 is SGHNT, CDR2 YYREEE, per germline (reference sequence). CDR3 in amino acids: CASSFTGAYGYTF. CDR3 in DNA: TGTGCCAGCAGCTTTACAGGGGCTTATGGCTACACCTTC.

The J gene is TRBJ1-2, the V gene TRBV19; D not certain. This CDR3 has 13 amino acids. Germline CDR1 is LNHDA and CDR2 is SQIVND (reference sequence). V shed 7 bases and J shed 2 bases, with 11 bases lying between them. CDR3 loop: CASIRSENYGYTF. In DNA, the CDR3 is TGTGCCAGTATACGCTCGGAGAACTATGGCTACACCTTC.

The chain's CDR3 is CASSSTGEGNQPQHF. As DNA, the CDR3 is TGCGCCAGCAGTTCTACAGGGGAGGGCAATCAGCCCCAGCATTTT. The chain joins TRBV5-1 to TRBJ1-5; 7 nucleotides align to TRBD1. The CDR3 has 15 residues. J was trimmed by 2 bases and V by 5 bases; bases with no gene match: 7. From germline, CDR1 is SGHRS and CDR2 YFSETQ.